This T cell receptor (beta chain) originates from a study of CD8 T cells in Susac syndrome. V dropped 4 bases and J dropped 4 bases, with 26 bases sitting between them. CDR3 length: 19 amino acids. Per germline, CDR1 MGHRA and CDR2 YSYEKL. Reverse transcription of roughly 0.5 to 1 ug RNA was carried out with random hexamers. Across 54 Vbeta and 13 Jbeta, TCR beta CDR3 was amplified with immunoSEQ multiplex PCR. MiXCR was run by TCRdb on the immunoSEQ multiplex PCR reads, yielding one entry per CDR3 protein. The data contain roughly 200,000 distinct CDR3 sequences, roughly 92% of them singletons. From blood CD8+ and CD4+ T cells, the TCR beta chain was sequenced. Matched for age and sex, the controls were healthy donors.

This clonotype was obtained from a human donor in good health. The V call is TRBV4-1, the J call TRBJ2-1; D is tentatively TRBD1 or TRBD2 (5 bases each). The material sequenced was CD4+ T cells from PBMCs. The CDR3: CASSRDRDQSQVRYNEQFF. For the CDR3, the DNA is TGCGCCAGCAGCCGAGACCGGGACCAATCTCAGGTTAGGTACAATGAGCAGTTCTTC.